This section outlines one T cell receptor beta chain sequence together with its context. CDR1 is SNHLY and CDR2 is FYNNEI in the germline V gene. The CDR3 is 14 amino acids. With 2 bases removed from V and 2 bases from J, the gap between germline ends came to 7 bases. This sample stems from a study of blood T cell repertoires in COVID-19. In the source study's methods: Amplification from reference gene primers served as the basis for estimated nucleated cell counts. The method was immunoSEQ multiplex PCR; TCRdb's version includes in-frame clones alone and lacks a portion of them. That table supplies the V and J calls and clone size; D and trimming were determined from the DNA. Here the sample spans over 200,000 clones, over 80% being singletons.

The sequence was collected from a woman in her seventies with active or convalescent COVID-19. The sequenced sample was peripheral blood. This rearrangement joins TRBV2 to TRBJ1-5, with D possibly matching TRBD1 (5 bases). CDR3 nucleotides: TGTGCCAGCAGTGAACAAGGGGGCAATCAGCCCCAGCATTTT. Its translation is CASSEQGGNQPQHF.